The 28 T cell receptor beta chains below come from one sample, sequenced in a study of CD8 T cells in Susac syndrome. With random hexamers, roughly 0.45 to 1 ug RNA was reverse transcribed. Each CDR3 protein is one row after TCRdb ran MiXCR on the immunoSEQ multiplex PCR reads. The repertoire holds some 180,000 distinct CDR3 sequences, 85% to 95% seen once, with more than 0.1% in the top ten. The source material was CD4+ T cells from PBMCs. The receptors derive from a human donor in good health.

The rearrangement links TRBV19 to TRBJ1-5, with unresolved D. Trimming removed 1 base from V and 7 bases from J, with 11 bases in between. The germline CDR1 and CDR2 sequences are LNHDA and SQIVND (reference sequence). The CDR3 is made up of 14 amino acids. CDR3 protein: CASSIGVLGQPQHF. In nucleotides, the CDR3 is TGTGCCAGTAGTATAGGCGTGCTTGGGCAGCCCCAGCATTTT.

The V call is TRBV29-1, the J call TRBJ2-3; 10 bases are shared with TRBD1. Germline V gene lookup returns CDR1 SQVTM and CDR2 ANQGSEA. The V gene end was trimmed by 7 bases and the J gene end by 5 bases; junction bases not matched to a gene: 12. The CDR3 consists of 15 residues. CDR3 sequence (DNA): TGCAGCGCCAATTTGCGCGGGACAGGGGTAGATACGCAGTATTTT. It codes for CSANLRGTGVDTQYF.

This chain links TRBV14 with TRBJ1-5; D remains ambiguous. This CDR3 spans 11 amino acids. The ends were cut back, 5 bases at V and 9 bases at J, with 8 bases in the middle. CDR1 and CDR2 (germline): SGHDN, FVKESK. CDR3 DNA sequence: TGTGCCAGCAGCGGACGGGGGCCCCAGCATTTT. Translated: CASSGRGPQHF.

This chain links TRBV29-1 with TRBJ1-2; D is possibly TRBD1 (5 bases). Between the trimmed V and J ends, which lost 6 bases and 0 bases, there was a span of 20 bases. The CDR3 length is 16 residues. The V gene's germline CDR1 is SQVTM and CDR2 ANQGSEA. The CDR3 reads CSVRPSGGEANYGYTF. CDR3 bases: TGCAGCGTACGGCCCTCGGGGGGAGAGGCTAACTATGGCTACACCTTC.

The rearrangement uses TRBV6-5 and TRBJ1-2, with 10 bases aligning to TRBD1. The CDR3 is 14 amino acids. The germline V gene has CDR1 MNHEY and CDR2 SVGAGI. The V segment lost 4 bases and the J segment 8 bases; nucleotides outside the gene matches: 7. Here the CDR3 DNA reads TGTGCCAGCAGTTTACCGGGACAGGGGACCGGCTACACCTTC. Its protein is CASSLPGQGTGYTF.

The chain uses TRBV29-1 and TRBJ1-3, with D unresolved. V was pared by 6 bases and J by 0 bases, with 9 bases between. This CDR3 comprises 13 residues. Germline CDR1 SQVTM, CDR2 ANQGSEA. The CDR3 DNA reads as TGCAGCGTCCAGAAAAGCTCTGGAAACACCATATATTTT. Its translation is CSVQKSSGNTIYF.

This clonotype has a handful of counts. V gene TRBV28 combines with J gene TRBJ2-2; 8 bases align to TRBD1. The V gene's germline CDR1 is MDHEN and CDR2 SYDVKM. The CDR3 is 14 residues long. V lost 5 bases and J lost 3; bases outside the gene matches: 2. CDR3 bases: TGTGCCAGCAGTCTACAGGGGGACACCGGGGAGCTGTTTTTT. Its translation is CASSLQGDTGELFF.

This clonotype was seen only once. The rearrangement joins TRBV30 to TRBJ2-2; 8 bases are a match to TRBD2. V trimming: 1 base; J trimming: 6 bases; junction bases outside the gene matches: 13. The CDR3 is 17 amino acids. Looked up from germline, CDR1 is GTSNPN and CDR2 is SVGIG (reference sequence). In DNA form, the CDR3 reads TGTGCCTGGAGTGCCCACCCAAGGACTAGCTCCCCCGGGGAGCTGTTTTTT. Encoded protein: CAWSAHPRTSSPGELFF.

This CDR3 reads CATSDGKDTQYF. In DNA, the CDR3 is TGTGCCACCAGTGACGGAAAAGATACGCAGTATTTT. The rearrangement links TRBV24-1 to TRBJ2-3, with D unclear. Trimming stripped 4 bases from V and 5 bases from J, with 6 bases between. This CDR3 contains 12 residues. Per germline, CDR1 KGHDR and CDR2 SFDVKD.

V usage is TRBV18 and J usage is TRBJ2-1; 11 bases fit TRBD2. Germline CDR1 is KGHSH and CDR2 is LQKENI. The length of the CDR3 is 15 residues. Trimming cost V 10 bases and J 5 bases; bases outside gene matches: 10. CDR3 in amino acids: CANSPGTSGNNEQFF. The DNA of the CDR3 is TGTGCCAACTCGCCCGGGACTAGCGGAAACAATGAGCAGTTCTTC. Full variable domain (missing parts from reference TRBV18 and TRBJ2-1): NAGVMQNPRHLVRRRGQEARLRCSPMKGHSHVYWYRQLPEEGLKFMVYLQKENIIDESGMPKERFSAEFPKEGPSILRIQQVVRGDSAAYFCANSPGTSGNNEQFFGPGTRLTVL.

V and J are TRBV20-1 and TRBJ1-1; no clear D gene. The ends were cut back, 0 bases at V and 0 bases at J, with 11 bases in the middle. The length of the CDR3 is 15 residues. Germline V gives CDR1 DFQATT, CDR2 SNEGSKA (reference sequence). In DNA form, the CDR3 reads TGCAGTGCTAGAGAGTTGGGCAGGATGAACACTGAAGCTTTCTTT. Amino acids: CSARELGRMNTEAFF.

The CDR3: CATSQTGFDEQFF. The CDR3, as DNA: TGTGCCACCTCTCAGACAGGTTTTGATGAGCAGTTCTTC. The genes are TRBV2 and TRBJ2-1; D is perhaps TRBD1 (6 bases). The V gene lost 10 bases and the J gene lost 8 bases, with 18 bases spanning the gap. This CDR3 comprises 13 residues. Germline CDR1 is SNHLY and CDR2 is FYNNEI.

The chain combines TRBV7-2 with TRBJ1-1; D is undetermined. Looked up from germline, CDR1 is SGHTA and CDR2 is FQGNSA. This CDR3 has 18 residues. Trimming stripped 3 bases from V and 7 bases from J, with 27 bases between. In nucleotides, the CDR3 is TGTGCCAGCAGCTTTCGGCTCTCAGTGCAGGAACACTACTATGAAGCTTTCTTT. Amino acids: CASSFRLSVQEHYYEAFF.

CDR3 residues: CASSFRGSIQYF. As DNA, the CDR3 is TGTGCCAGCTCCTTCAGGGGTAGCATTCAGTACTTC. The chain couples TRBV27 to TRBJ2-4, with D maybe TRBD1 (6 bases). V lost 8 bases, J lost 9 bases, and 14 bases lay in between. Germline CDR1 is MNHEY and CDR2 is SMNVEV (reference sequence). The CDR3 covers 12 residues.

The chain is built from TRBV19 and TRBJ2-7, with 8 bases aligning to TRBD1. This CDR3 spans 14 amino acids. Germline V gene lookup returns CDR1 LNHDA and CDR2 SQIVND (reference sequence). After removal of 5 bases from V and 3 bases from J, the junction contained 6 bases not matched to a gene. The CDR3 spells CASSQDRDLYEQYF. The CDR3 bases are TGTGCCAGTAGTCAGGACAGGGACCTCTACGAGCAGTACTTC.

The chain carries TRBV20-1 and TRBJ2-7; TRBD2 aligns across 10 bases. From germline, CDR1 is DFQATT and CDR2 SNEGSKA (reference sequence). This CDR3 has 13 amino acids. V shed 4 bases, J shed 3 bases, and the junction held 3 bases outside the gene matches. The CDR3: CSATLAGVYEQYF. For the CDR3, the DNA is TGCAGTGCTACCCTAGCGGGAGTCTACGAGCAGTACTTC.

This clonotype showed up just once. The V call is TRBV12-3 or TRBV12-4, the J call TRBJ1-4, with TRBD1 as a possible D gene (6 bases). There are 14 residues in the CDR3. V was shortened by 3 bases and J by 4 bases, with 9 bases between the two germline ends. CDR3 sequence: CASSFQGINEKLFF. The CDR3 DNA follows: TGTGCCAGCAGTTTTCAGGGGATTAATGAAAAACTGTTTTTT.

The CDR3 here is CASSLGGFLQETQYF. The CDR3 DNA reads TGCGCCAGCAGCTTGGGGGGATTCCTCCAAGAGACCCAGTACTTC. The J gene is TRBJ2-5, the V gene TRBV5-1; D unclear. CDR3 length: 15 residues. The germline V gene has CDR1 SGHRS and CDR2 YFSETQ. V was shortened by 0 bases and J by 1 base, with 10 bases between the two germline ends. Combining the CDR3 with reference TRBV5-1 and TRBJ2-5 gives the whole variable domain KAGVTQTPRYLIKTRGQQVTLSCSPISGHRSVSWYQQTPGQGLQFLFEYFSETQRNKGNFPGRFSGRQFSNSRSEMNVSTLELGDSALYLCASSLGGFLQETQYFGPGTRLLVL.

The chain recombines TRBV7-9 with TRBJ1-2; unclear D gene. The CDR3 loop spans 12 amino acids. The germline gives CDR1 SEHNR, CDR2 FQNEAQ (reference sequence). V was clipped by 8 bases and J by 2 bases, with 9 bases between them. The CDR3 sequence: CASLKANYGYTF. The CDR3, as DNA: TGTGCCAGCCTGAAGGCCAACTATGGCTACACCTTC.

The chain joins TRBV12-3 or TRBV12-4 to TRBJ1-1, with D possibly being TRBD1 (5 bases). The CDR3 is made up of 13 amino acids. The V and J ends lost 6 bases and 4 bases respectively, with 12 bases between them. CDR3 bases: TGTGCCAGCAGACGAGCCGGGACCACTGAAGCTTTCTTT. It translates to CASRRAGTTEAFF.

The chain joins TRBV29-1 to TRBJ2-2; tentatively, D is TRBD1 or TRBD2 (6 bases each). CDR1 SQVTM and CDR2 ANQGSEA come from the germline V gene. The CDR3 spans 14 residues. V dropped 6 bases and J dropped 1 base, with 12 bases sitting between them. The CDR3 bases are TGCAGCGTCTCCAAGGGGGGGAACACCGGGGAGCTGTTTTTT. Its translation is CSVSKGGNTGELFF.

This clonotype was recorded once. The genes are TRBV6-2 or TRBV6-3 and TRBJ2-2; 9 nucleotides align to TRBD2. The CDR3 has 15 residues. CDR1 MNHEY and CDR2 SVGEGT come from the germline V gene. V gave up 2 bases and J gave up 6 bases; unmatched junction bases: 4. CDR3 nucleotides: TGTGCCAGCAGTTACGGCGGGAGGGCCGCCGGGGAGCTGTTTTTT. Residues: CASSYGGRAAGELFF.

This clonotype came up once. V usage is TRBV30 and J usage is TRBJ2-1; possible D gene TRBD1, 5 bases. Germline V gene data show CDR1 as GTSNPN and CDR2 as SVGIG (reference sequence). The V end was cut by 4 bases, the J end by 10 bases, with 14 bases between. The CDR3 runs 12 residues. Written as DNA, the CDR3 is TGTGCCTGGACCCTAGGGGCCGGGGAGCAGTTCTTC. As protein: CAWTLGAGEQFF.

The chain recombines TRBV10-3 with TRBJ2-7; 8 bases line up with TRBD1. This CDR3 is built from 17 residues. V was clipped by 10 bases and J by 4 bases; unmatched bases: 21. Germline V lookup: CDR1 ENHRY, CDR2 SYGVKD. The CDR3, as DNA: TGTGCCACCCAGAGAGGAATAGGGACAGGAGATTCTTACGAGCAGTACTTC. Protein sequence: CATQRGIGTGDSYEQYF.

This chain uses TRBV27 with TRBJ1-2, with 7 positions matching TRBD1. V was clipped by 6 bases and J by 4 bases; unmatched bases: 2. This CDR3 spans 12 amino acids. CDR1 and CDR2 (germline): MNHEY, SMNVEV (reference sequence). The CDR3 sequence is CASRTGFYGYTF. The CDR3, as DNA: TGTGCCAGCAGGACAGGGTTCTATGGCTACACCTTC.

The chain carries TRBV15 and TRBJ1-2; D gene ambiguous. This CDR3 has 14 amino acids. Germline V CDR1 and CDR2: LNHNV, YYDKDF (reference sequence). Deletions cut 5 bases from V and 6 bases from J, with 16 bases between. Here the CDR3 reads CATSGPHGYDGYTF. CDR3 DNA sequence: TGTGCCACCAGCGGCCCCCACGGATACGATGGCTACACCTTC.

The chain links TRBV5-4 to TRBJ2-6; D possibly matches TRBD1 or TRBD2 (6 bases each). This CDR3 has 15 amino acids. The germline CDR1 and CDR2 sequences are SGHNT and YYREEE (reference sequence). Deletions cut 3 bases from V and 1 base from J, with 8 bases between. Written as DNA, the CDR3 is TGTGCCAGCAGCTCGGGGGCGTCTGGGGCCAACGTCCTGACTTTC. The encoded protein is CASSSGASGANVLTF.

V and J are TRBV6-1 and TRBJ2-7; TRBD2 agrees at 14 bases. From germline, CDR1 is MNHNS and CDR2 SASEGT. The CDR3 totals 18 residues. The ends lost 5 bases at V and 3 bases at J; junction bases unmatched: 12. The CDR3, as DNA: TGTGCCAGCAGTAAGCAGCAAGACGGGACTAGCGGGAGCTACGAGCAGTACTTC. Translating it yields CASSKQQDGTSGSYEQYF.